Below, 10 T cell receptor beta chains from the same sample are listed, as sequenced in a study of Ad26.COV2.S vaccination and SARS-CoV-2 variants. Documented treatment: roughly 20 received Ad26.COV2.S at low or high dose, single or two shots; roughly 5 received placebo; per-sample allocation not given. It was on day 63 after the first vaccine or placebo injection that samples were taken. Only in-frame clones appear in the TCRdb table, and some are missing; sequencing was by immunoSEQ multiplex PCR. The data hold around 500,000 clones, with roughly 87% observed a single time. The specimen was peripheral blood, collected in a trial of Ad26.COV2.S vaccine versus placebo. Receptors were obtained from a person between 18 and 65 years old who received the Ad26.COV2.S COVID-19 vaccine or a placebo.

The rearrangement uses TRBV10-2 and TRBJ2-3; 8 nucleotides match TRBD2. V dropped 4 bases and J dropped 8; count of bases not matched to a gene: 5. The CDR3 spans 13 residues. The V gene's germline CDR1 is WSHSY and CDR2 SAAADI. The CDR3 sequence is CASSVGGDTTQYF. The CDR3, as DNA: TGCGCCAGCAGTGTCGGGGGGGATACTACGCAGTATTTT.

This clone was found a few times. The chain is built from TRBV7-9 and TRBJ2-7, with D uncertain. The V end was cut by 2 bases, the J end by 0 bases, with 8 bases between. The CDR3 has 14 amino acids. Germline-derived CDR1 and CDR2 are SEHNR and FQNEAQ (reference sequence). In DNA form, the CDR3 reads TGTGCCAGCAGCTTACTTGCGGACTCCTACGAGCAGTACTTC. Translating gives CASSLLADSYEQYF.

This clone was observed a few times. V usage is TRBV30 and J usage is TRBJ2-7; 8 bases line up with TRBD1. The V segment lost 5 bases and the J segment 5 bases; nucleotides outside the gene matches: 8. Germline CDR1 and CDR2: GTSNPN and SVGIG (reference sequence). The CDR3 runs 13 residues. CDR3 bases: TGTGCCTGGGGGGACAGGATCATCAACGAGCAGTACTTC. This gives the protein CAWGDRIINEQYF. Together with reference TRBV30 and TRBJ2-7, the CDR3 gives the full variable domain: SQTIHQWPATLVQPVGSPLSLECTVEGTSNPNLYWYRQAAGRGLQLLFYSVGIGQISSEVPQNLSASRPQDRQFILSSKKLLLSDSGFYLCAWGDRIINEQYFGPGTRLTVT.

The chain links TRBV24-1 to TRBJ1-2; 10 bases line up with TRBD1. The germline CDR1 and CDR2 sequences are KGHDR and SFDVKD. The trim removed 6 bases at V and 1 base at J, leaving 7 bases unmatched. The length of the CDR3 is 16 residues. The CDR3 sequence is CATSSGTGDYNYGYTF. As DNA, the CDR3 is TGTGCCACCAGTTCCGGGACAGGGGATTATAACTATGGCTACACCTTC.

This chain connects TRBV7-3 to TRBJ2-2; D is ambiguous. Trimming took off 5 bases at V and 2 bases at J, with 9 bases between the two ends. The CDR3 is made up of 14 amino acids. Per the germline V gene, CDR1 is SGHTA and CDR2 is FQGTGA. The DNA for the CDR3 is TGTGCCAGCAGCCCCCGCCCTAACACCGGGGAGCTGTTTTTT. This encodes CASSPRPNTGELFF.

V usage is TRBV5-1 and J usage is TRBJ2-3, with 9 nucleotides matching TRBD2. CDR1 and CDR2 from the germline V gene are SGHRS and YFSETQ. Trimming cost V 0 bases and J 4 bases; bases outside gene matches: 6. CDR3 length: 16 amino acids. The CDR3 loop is CASSLDSGSRSDTQYF. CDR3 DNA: TGCGCCAGCAGCTTGGATAGCGGGAGTAGGTCAGATACGCAGTATTTT.

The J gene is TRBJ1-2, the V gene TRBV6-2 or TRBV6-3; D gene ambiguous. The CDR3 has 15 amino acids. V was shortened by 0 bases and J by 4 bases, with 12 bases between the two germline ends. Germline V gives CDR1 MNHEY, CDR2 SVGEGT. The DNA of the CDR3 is TGTGCCAGCAGTTACTCGAACCCGACACCCTATGGCTACACCTTC. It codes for CASSYSNPTPYGYTF.

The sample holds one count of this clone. The DNA for the CDR3 is TGTGCCAGCAGTCATCTCGTGAACTCTGGAAACACCATATATTTT. Translated, it gives CASSHLVNSGNTIYF. The chain joins TRBV7-8 to TRBJ1-3; D uncertain. The V and J ends lost 6 bases and 0 bases respectively, with 12 bases between them. Germline CDR1 and CDR2: SGHVS and FQNEAQ. The CDR3 covers 15 residues.

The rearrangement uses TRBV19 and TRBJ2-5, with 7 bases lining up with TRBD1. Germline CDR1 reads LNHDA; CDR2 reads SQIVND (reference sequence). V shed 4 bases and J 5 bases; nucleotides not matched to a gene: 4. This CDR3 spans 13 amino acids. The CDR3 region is CASSTGTAETQYF. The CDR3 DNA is TGTGCCAGTAGTACCGGGACAGCTGAGACCCAGTACTTC.

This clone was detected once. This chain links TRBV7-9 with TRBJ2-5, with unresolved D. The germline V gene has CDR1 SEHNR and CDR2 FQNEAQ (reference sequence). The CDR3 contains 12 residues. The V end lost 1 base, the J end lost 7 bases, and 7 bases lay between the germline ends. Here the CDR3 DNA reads TGTGCCAGCAGCTTAGGGTCCGGGACCCAGTACTTC. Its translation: CASSLGSGTQYF. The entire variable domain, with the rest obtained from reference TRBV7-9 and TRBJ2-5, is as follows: DTGVSQNPRHKITKRGQNVTFRCDPISEHNRLYWYRQTLGQGPEFLTYFQNEAQLEKSRLLSDRFSAERPKGSFSTLEIQRTEQGDSAMYLCASSLGSGTQYFGPGTRLLVL.